The rows below give T cell receptor beta chains drawn from one sample of a study of response to subunit inactivated influenza vaccine. TCRdb processed the RT-PCR reads anew with MiXCR; each CDR3 protein has one entry. The sample holds hundreds of thousands of distinct CDR3 sequences, about 11% seen once. These data were likewise used in another study, on T cells expressing NK-cell markers.

The sample here was PBMCs from blood, taken on the day of vaccination. The receptors stem from a man aged 45-65 years who received an inactivated influenza vaccine. Each CDR3 is given without its conserved first and last residue. D genes are given only for firm matches. Expanded clones get a size class; other rows say once, few or many, or leave the size out.

clone_size v_call cdr3_length d_call cdr3_aa
few TRBV14 14 NA ASSQVMGLNTGELF
few TRBV11-2 11 TRBD1 ASSPRQGDGYT
few TRBV6-2/TRBV6-3 13 NA ASSYPGTSVFRQY
few TRBV9 13 TRBD2 ASSMIAGRWDEQF
few TRBV7-2 14 NA ASSLEGPQISKGYT
NA TRBV5-1 13 TRBD2 ASSYIAGGYNEQF
NA TRBV9 15 TRBD2 ASSVAAGTSGANEQF
few TRBV20-1 12 TRBD2 SARSGVSTDTQY
many TRBV5-4 12 NA ASSFKAGAGELF
few TRBV7-8 13 TRBD2 ASSFRLAGQETQY
many TRBV7-9 13 TRBD1 ASAQFRDRSYEQY
few TRBV20-1 13 TRBD1 SANDRGSGANVLT
NA TRBV19 13 NA ASSPMGGRDYEQY
few TRBV5-1 12 NA ASSLGRGRDTQY
NA TRBV5-1 11 TRBD1 ASSPQGDYGYT
NA TRBV6-2/TRBV6-3 18 TRBD1 ASSYQPDREESSYNSPLH
few TRBV12-3/TRBV12-4 11 NA ASSFFLGYEQY
many TRBV7-8 13 TRBD1 ASSSTGPGANVLT
NA TRBV12-3/TRBV12-4 14 TRBD1 ASRPGQGFGVNEQF
NA TRBV2 14 TRBD2 ASSEELAGDTGELF
few TRBV4-1 11 NA ASSRLPLAEQY
once TRBV7-9 12 NA ASSLPPGTDTQY
few TRBV3-1 11 NA ASSPRHTYEQY
many TRBV12-3/TRBV12-4 12 NA ASSPGHRRFEQF
NA TRBV6-1 12 TRBD1 ASSRDSHFYGYT
few TRBV20-1 11 TRBD2 SASGRTGYEQY
NA TRBV6-1 13 TRBD1 ASGPKTGVGQPQH
NA TRBV6-2/TRBV6-3 15 TRBD1 ASRHGQGGLGANVLT
NA TRBV7-9 15 TRBD1 ASSLVITGTGKETQY
NA TRBV6-5 12 NA ASSYGGIGYEQY
few TRBV6-1 12 NA ASSDQGRLYGYT
few TRBV7-6 12 TRBD1 ASRRGTGDTEAF
few TRBV20-1 11 NA SASRTNTGELF
few TRBV24-1 13 NA ATSDPRDSQETQY
few TRBV6-2/TRBV6-3 12 NA ASSYRGEGYEQY
many TRBV5-1 9 NA ATPLAGELF
NA TRBV4-1 13 NA ASSQRPDGPYEQY
few TRBV27 16 TRBD2 ASSLSIEGSGGSDTQY
once TRBV11-2 14 TRBD2 ASSTGTSAFLDTQY
few TRBV10-3 11 NA ATEANSNQPQH
few TRBV5-1 15 NA ASSTEPLASVADEQY